The sequence of this T cell receptor (beta chain) was determined in a study of T-cell memory formation after mild COVID-19. The wider study: Largely, TCR clusters stayed within a single donor. Points from the study as a whole: CM and EM subsets held most contracting CD4+ clones; EMRA held CD8+ ones. Pre-infection memory already had some responding clones, implying cross-reactive memory joined. Second-wave clones with a day 37 peak had unconfirmed SARS-CoV-2 specificity.

With regard to this clonotype: The target antigen is unknown.

From the 5' RACE reads, TCRdb called clonotypes with MiXCR, one entry per CDR3 protein. The sample carries 550,000 to 700,000 distinct CDR3 sequences, 15% to 20% recorded once. After removal of 2 bases from V and 9 bases from J, the junction contained 12 bases not matched to a gene. The CDR3 extends over 16 amino acids. The germline gives CDR1 MGHDK, CDR2 SYGVNS. The chain has TRBV25-1 and TRBJ2-1; 8 nucleotides align to TRBD2. The sequence was collected from an adult woman who had mild COVID-19 (a few samples of this study predate the infection). Cell type and time point are not known. Material: PBMCs or a T cell subset sorted from them (not recorded which). The CDR3 region has the DNA TGTGCCAGCAGTGAACGTTTTATTCTAGCGGGTGGTGAGCAGTTCTTC. It encodes CASSERFILAGGEQFF.